One and the same sample provided the 21 T cell receptor beta chains below, sequenced in a study of naive and memory T cell subsets. Notes on the study in general: Possibly reflecting memory cells re-expressing CD45RA, a few larger clonotypes occurred in naive repertoires, especially CD8.

For these TCRs, the target antigens are not known. Two oligonucleotides, mixed equimolar, formed the beta constant-region primer covering TRBC1 and TRBC2. The ligated cDNA underwent four PCR rounds using SP2 and nested alpha and beta constant-region primers. Using its own MiXCR run on the UMI-ligation and nested PCR reads, TCRdb lists one record per CDR3 protein. The sample records around 140,000 distinct CDR3 sequences, over 20% being singletons. What was sequenced was naive CD4+ T cells from blood. The origin of the receptors is a human donor in good health.

This clonotype was found a few times. The rearrangement links TRBV5-1 to TRBJ1-6, with TRBD1 as a possible D gene (6 bases). V was cut by 4 bases and J by 1 base, with 12 bases left in between. The V gene's germline CDR1 is SGHRS and CDR2 YFSETQ. The length of the CDR3 is 16 residues. CDR3 region: CASSATGRSYNSPLHF. CDR3 nucleotides: TGCGCCAGCAGCGCTACAGGGAGGTCCTATAATTCACCCCTCCACTTT. Complete variable domain (other parts from reference TRBV5-1 and TRBJ1-6): KAGVTQTPRYLIKTRGQQVTLSCSPISGHRSVSWYQQTPGQGLQFLFEYFSETQRNKGNFPGRFSGRQFSNSRSEMNVSTLELGDSALYLCASSATGRSYNSPLHFGNGTRLTVT.

This clonotype was detected many times. In nucleotides, the CDR3 is TGCAGCGTTGGTCCCGTCCAGGGAACCTACGAGCAGTACTTC. The encoded protein is CSVGPVQGTYEQYF. This chain links TRBV29-1 with TRBJ2-7; maybe TRBD1 (5 bases). The CDR3 spans 14 residues. CDR1 and CDR2 from the germline V gene are SQVTM and ANQGSEA. The V gene lost 4 bases and the J gene lost 2 bases, with 15 bases spanning the gap.

This clonotype was seen repeatedly, ten times or more. The CDR3 DNA sequence: TGCAGCGTTGCGGGGGTTGGGAGCACTGAAGCTTTCTTT. It encodes CSVAGVGSTEAFF. This rearrangement joins TRBV29-1 to TRBJ1-1, with D perhaps matching TRBD1 (5 bases). The CDR3 runs to 13 residues. V lost 4 bases to trimming and J lost 4 bases, with 13 bases between them. CDR1 and CDR2 from the germline V gene are SQVTM and ANQGSEA.

J is TRBJ2-7 and V is TRBV6-6; 9 bases match TRBD1. From germline, CDR1 is MNHNY and CDR2 SVGAGI (reference sequence). The CDR3 spans 15 residues. V lost 6 bases to trimming and J lost 3 bases; unmatched junction nucleotides: 9. CDR3 DNA sequence: TGTGCCAGCAGCCCGGGACAGGGTTTAGTCTACGAGCAGTACTTC. Amino acid sequence: CASSPGQGLVYEQYF.

The chain carries TRBV27 and TRBJ2-1; 9 bases are shared with TRBD1. The CDR3 consists of 15 residues. Germline loops: CDR1 MNHEY, CDR2 SMNVEV (reference sequence). The J segment lost 6 bases and the V segment lost 7 bases, leaving 10 bases of the junction unmatched. The CDR3 DNA follows: TGTGCCAGCATGAGAGGGACAGGGAGATTCAATGAGCAGTTCTTC. Translation gives CASMRGTGRFNEQFF.

This clonotype has only a few counts. V gene TRBV20-1 combines with J gene TRBJ1-2, with 9 bases that match TRBD1. V shed 6 bases and J 8 bases; nucleotides not matched to a gene: 7. The CDR3 is 12 residues long. The germline V gene encodes CDR1 DFQATT and CDR2 SNEGSKA (reference sequence). The chain's CDR3 is CSADRGASGYTF. CDR3 nucleotides: TGCAGTGCGGACAGGGGAGCGTCCGGCTACACCTTC.

This chain uses TRBV29-1 with TRBJ2-7, with no clear D. CDR3 size: 14 residues. The germline gives CDR1 SQVTM, CDR2 ANQGSEA. V was trimmed by 1 base and J by 4 bases, leaving 14 bases between them. As DNA, the CDR3 is TGCAGCGTTGAAGTAACCGGACCACGGTACGAGCAGTACTTC. It yields the protein CSVEVTGPRYEQYF.

This clonotype was observed many times. The chain links TRBV10-3 to TRBJ2-3; 8 bases line up with TRBD2. Germline V CDR1 and CDR2: ENHRY, SYGVKD. The CDR3 is made up of 14 amino acids. V lost 10 bases and J lost 1; bases outside the gene matches: 7. CDR3 bases: TGTGCCAGCCAAAGGCGGGAGGGCACAGATACGCAGTATTTT. Residues: CASQRREGTDTQYF.

This clonotype was seen at least ten times. This chain joins TRBV6-2 or TRBV6-3 and TRBJ2-5; D is undetermined. Looked up from germline, CDR1 is MNHEY and CDR2 is SVGEGT. CDR3 length: 12 residues. V shed 9 bases and J shed 2 bases, with 10 bases lying between them. The CDR3 DNA reads TGTGCCAGTTCGATGATACAAGAGACCCAGTACTTC. It codes for CASSMIQETQYF.

This clonotype was recorded at least ten times. The chain links TRBV30 to TRBJ2-2, with a possible D match to TRBD1 (5 bases). The V gene's germline CDR1 is GTSNPN and CDR2 SVGIG (reference sequence). V lost 1 base to trimming and J lost 4 bases, with 7 bases between them. There are 13 residues in the CDR3. The CDR3 region has the DNA TGTGCCTGGAGTGCAGGGCTCACCGGGGAGCTGTTTTTT. It codes for CAWSAGLTGELFF.

This sequence joins TRBV6-1 and TRBJ2-5; D remains unclear. This CDR3 contains 13 residues. From germline, CDR1 is MNHNS and CDR2 SASEGT. The ends were cut back, 8 bases at V and 3 bases at J, with 13 bases in the middle. This CDR3 reads CASARLTEETQYF. CDR3 nucleotide sequence: TGTGCCAGCGCCCGGCTAACTGAAGAGACCCAGTACTTC.

The CDR3, as DNA: TGTGCCAGCAGCTTGGGCAGGGGGTGGAGAACAGATACGCAGTATTTT. Amino acid sequence: CASSLGRGWRTDTQYF. The chain has TRBV5-5 and TRBJ2-3, with 7 bases lining up with TRBD1. The CDR3 spans 16 residues. Germline V lookup: CDR1 SGHKS, CDR2 YYEKEE (reference sequence). V was pared by 0 bases and J by 3 bases, with 7 bases of the junction left unmatched. The whole variable domain, remainder taken from reference TRBV5-5 and TRBJ2-3, is DAGVTQSPTHLIKTRGQQVTLRCSPISGHKSVSWYQQVLGQGPQFIFQYYEKEERGRGNFPDRFSARQFPNYSSELNVNALLLGDSALYLCASSLGRGWRTDTQYFGPGTRLTVL.

In this sample, this clonotype turned up a few times. The chain couples TRBV5-1 to TRBJ2-1, with 11 bases lining up with TRBD2. Germline trimming cut 2 bases from V and 0 bases from J; bases unmatched to any gene: 13. CDR1 is SGHRS, CDR2 YFSETQ, per germline. The CDR3 length is 20 residues. The CDR3 nucleotides read TGCGCCAGCAGCTTCGGCCCATTAGCGGGAGGGTCCAGCTCCTACAATGAGCAGTTCTTC. The encoded protein is CASSFGPLAGGSSSYNEQFF.

In this sample, this clonotype turned up a few times. The chain employs TRBV5-1 and TRBJ2-3, with unresolved D. The CDR3 loop spans 13 amino acids. V was pared by 0 bases and J by 4 bases, with 6 bases between. Germline CDR1 and CDR2: SGHRS and YFSETQ. The CDR3 loop reads CASSLERADTQYF. The DNA of the CDR3 is TGCGCCAGCAGCTTGGAAAGGGCAGATACGCAGTATTTT.

This clonotype was seen at least ten times. CDR3: CSVVAGGEGEQFF. In DNA form, the CDR3 reads TGCAGCGTTGTAGCGGGAGGAGAGGGTGAGCAGTTCTTC. The genes are TRBV29-1 and TRBJ2-1, with 10 bases that match TRBD2. V gave up 4 bases and J gave up 9 bases; unmatched junction bases: 6. The germline V gene has CDR1 SQVTM and CDR2 ANQGSEA. The CDR3 has 13 residues.

This clonotype occurred a few times. The rearrangement joins TRBV29-1 to TRBJ2-5, with D hard to call. There are 13 residues in the CDR3. Germline-derived CDR1 and CDR2 are SQVTM and ANQGSEA. V shed 1 base and J shed 4 bases, with 10 bases lying between them. CDR3 DNA sequence: TGCAGCGTTGAAGGGGCCAAGCGAGAGACCCAGTACTTC. This sequence encodes CSVEGAKRETQYF. Full variable domain (remainder filled in from reference TRBV29-1 and TRBJ2-5): SAVISQKPSRDICQRGTSLTIQCQVDSQVTMMFWYRQQPGQSLTLIATANQGSEATYESGFVIDKFPISRPNLTFSTLTVSNMSPEDSSIYLCSVEGAKRETQYFGPGTRLLVL.

The chain employs TRBV5-6 and TRBJ2-3, with 10 bases that match TRBD2. Trimming took 4 bases from V and 7 from J; bases not matched to a gene: 9. The germline CDR1 and CDR2 sequences are SGHDT and YYEEEE. The CDR3 totals 15 residues. The CDR3 sequence is CASSPTSGLTHTQYF. Here the CDR3 DNA reads TGTGCCAGCAGCCCGACTAGCGGGCTCACGCATACGCAGTATTTT. Full variable domain (remainder filled in from reference TRBV5-6 and TRBJ2-3): DAGVTQSPTHLIKTRGQQVTLRCSPKSGHDTVSWYQQALGQGPQFIFQYYEEEERQRGNFPDRFSGHQFPNYSSELNVNALLLGDSALYLCASSPTSGLTHTQYFGPGTRLTVL.

The chain links TRBV5-1 to TRBJ1-1, with D perhaps matching TRBD1 (5 bases). Germline assignment: CDR1 SGHRS and CDR2 YFSETQ. The CDR3 is 13 residues long. V lost 9 bases and J 1 base, leaving 13 bases between the germline ends. In nucleotides, the CDR3 is TGCGCCATCCGGACAAGGCCGAACACTGAAGCTTTCTTT. Its protein product is CAIRTRPNTEAFF.

The table lists this clonotype with a few counts. The rearrangement links TRBV6-6 to TRBJ2-7, with D possibly matching TRBD2 (5 bases). CDR3 length: 12 residues. CDR1 is MNHNY and CDR2 is SVGAGI in the germline V gene (reference sequence). The V end was cut by 2 bases, the J end by 6 bases, with 8 bases between. The CDR3 DNA is TGTGCCAGCAGTTACCTCGCGGGCGAGCAGTACTTC. As protein: CASSYLAGEQYF.

This clonotype was seen a handful of times. The chain joins TRBV10-3 to TRBJ2-7, with TRBD2 identical over 9 bases. The CDR3 contains 13 residues. With 6 bases clipped from V and 3 bases from J, the junction kept 3 bases outside the gene matches. Germline values: CDR1 ENHRY, CDR2 SYGVKD. The CDR3 region is CAIRAGGGYEQYF. CDR3 nucleotides: TGTGCCATCAGAGCGGGAGGTGGCTACGAGCAGTACTTC.

This clonotype has more than one count but fewer than ten. This chain connects TRBV7-6 to TRBJ2-7, with 9 bases fitting TRBD1. After removal of 1 base from V and 1 base from J, the junction contained 11 bases not matched to a gene. The germline CDR1 and CDR2 sequences are SGHVS and FNYEAQ. This CDR3 contains 18 residues. In nucleotides, the CDR3 is TGTGCCAGCAGCTTAGTCCCTCCTACCGGGACAGGGTCCTACGAGCAGTACTTC. Residues: CASSLVPPTGTGSYEQYF.